The clone carrying this T cell receptor beta chain was counted at least ten times. This sample is drawn from a study of T cells in Graves' hyperthyroidism and ophthalmopathy. Germline loops: CDR1 KGHDR, CDR2 SFDVKD. V lost 1 base and J 8 bases, leaving 8 bases between the germline ends. This CDR3 comprises 13 residues. TCR beta CDR3 sequences were amplified from RNA transcripts. When the TCR CDR3 underwent first-round RT-PCR, the HTBI primer set was used. In TCRdb, the multiplex PCR reads were re-called with MiXCR into one record per CDR3 protein. The table records about 360,000 distinct CDR3 sequences, roughly an eighth of them present only once.

The sequenced sample was blood. The chain uses TRBV24-1 and TRBJ2-1, with D unclear. This receptor was taken from a woman younger than 30 with Graves' hyperthyroidism. The CDR3 DNA follows: TGTGCCACCAGTGATTTCGTTCAACATGAGCAGTTCTTC. Translating gives CATSDFVQHEQFF.